The source of this T cell receptor beta chain is a study of cytotoxic CD8 clonotypes in ibrutinib-treated CLL. The CDR3 sequence is 15 residues long. V shed 5 bases, J shed 3 bases, and the junction held 9 bases outside the gene matches. CDR1 and CDR2 from the germline V gene are SGHRS and YFSETQ. Sequenced by immunoSEQ multiplex PCR; TCRdb stores in-frame clones only, minus some. The sample lists 50,000 to 75,000 clones, approximately 71% occurring once. Details on this clone: Its target is unknown.

Findings and caveats of the study: Clonality correlated strongly with circulating CD8+ T cells and exceeded age-matched healthy donors at baseline. Clonality grew at ibrutinib response; at progression, it decreased back toward baseline.

V and J are TRBV5-1 and TRBJ2-5; 8 bases line up with TRBD2. The sequences come from PBMCs, collected after 12 months of ibrutinib treatment. The origin of this receptor is a human donor with chronic lymphocytic leukemia. CDR3 sequence: CASRSGGRAEETQYF. Here the CDR3 DNA reads TGCGCCAGCAGATCGGGGGGGAGGGCCGAAGAGACCCAGTACTTC.